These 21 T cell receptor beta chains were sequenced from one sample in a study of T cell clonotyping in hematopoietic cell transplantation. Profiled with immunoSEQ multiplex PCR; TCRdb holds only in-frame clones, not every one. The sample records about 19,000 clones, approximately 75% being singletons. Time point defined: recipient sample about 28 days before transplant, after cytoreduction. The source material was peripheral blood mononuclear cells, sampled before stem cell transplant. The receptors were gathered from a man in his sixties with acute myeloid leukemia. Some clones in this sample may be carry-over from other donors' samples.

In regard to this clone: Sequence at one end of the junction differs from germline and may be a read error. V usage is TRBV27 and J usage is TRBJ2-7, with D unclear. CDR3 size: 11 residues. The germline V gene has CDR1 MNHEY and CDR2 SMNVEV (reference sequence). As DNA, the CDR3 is TGTGCCAGCAGTTACCCAGAACAGAAGATCTTC. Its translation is CASSYPEQKIF.

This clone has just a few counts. The CDR3 sequence is CASSVDGNRAAFF. CDR3 DNA: TGTGCCAGCAGCGTAGATGGCAACCGAGCTGCTTTCTTT. The chain uses TRBV9 and TRBJ1-1; D gene unclear. V lost 0 bases, J lost 11 bases, and 14 bases lay in between. CDR1 is SGDLS, CDR2 YYNGEE, per germline. CDR3 size: 13 residues.

The CDR3 DNA reads as TGTGCCAGCTTAGGAGGATTCGGACAGCCCCAGCATTTT. Its translation: CASLGGFGQPQHF. The chain recombines TRBV18 with TRBJ1-5, with no clear D. This CDR3 spans 13 amino acids. The germline gives CDR1 KGHSH, CDR2 LQKENI. Trimming left V 7 bases short and J 7 bases short, with 14 bases between.

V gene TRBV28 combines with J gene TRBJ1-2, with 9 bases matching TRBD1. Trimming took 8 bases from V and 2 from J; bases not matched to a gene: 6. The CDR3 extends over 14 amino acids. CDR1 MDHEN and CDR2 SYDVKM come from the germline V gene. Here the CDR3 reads CASRGQGVNYGYTF. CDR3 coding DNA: TGTGCCAGCCGGGGACAGGGTGTCAACTATGGCTACACCTTC.

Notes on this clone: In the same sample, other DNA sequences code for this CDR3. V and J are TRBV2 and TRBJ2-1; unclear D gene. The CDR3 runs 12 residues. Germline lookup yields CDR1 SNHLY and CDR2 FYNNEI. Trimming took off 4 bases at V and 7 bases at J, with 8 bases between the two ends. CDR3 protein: CASSVDRNEQFF. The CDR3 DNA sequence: TGTGCCAGCAGTGTAGACCGGAATGAGCAGTTCTTC.

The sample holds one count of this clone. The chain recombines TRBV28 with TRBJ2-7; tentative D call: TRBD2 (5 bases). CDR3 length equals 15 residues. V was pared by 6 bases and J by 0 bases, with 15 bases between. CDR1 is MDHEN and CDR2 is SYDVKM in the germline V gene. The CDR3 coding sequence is TGTGCCAGCAGGAGTAACGGGGAGAGCTCCTACGAGCAGTACTTC. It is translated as CASRSNGESSYEQYF.

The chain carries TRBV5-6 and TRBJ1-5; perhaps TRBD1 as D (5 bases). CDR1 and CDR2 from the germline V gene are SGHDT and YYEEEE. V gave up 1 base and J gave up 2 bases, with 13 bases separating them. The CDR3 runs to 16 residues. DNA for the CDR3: TGTGCCAGCAGCTTGATGGGGACGTTCGGCAATCAGCCCCAGCATTTT. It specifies CASSLMGTFGNQPQHF.

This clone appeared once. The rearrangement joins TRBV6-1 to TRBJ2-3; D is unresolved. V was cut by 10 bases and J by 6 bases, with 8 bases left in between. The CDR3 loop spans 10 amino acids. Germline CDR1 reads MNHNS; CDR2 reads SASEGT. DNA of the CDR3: TGTGCCATCGTGGGGGATACGCAGTATTTT. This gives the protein CAIVGDTQYF.

The CDR3 nucleotides read TGTGCCAGCAGTTACGGGGACGCCATCTCTGGAAACACCATATATTTT. This encodes CASSYGDAISGNTIYF. The rearrangement links TRBV6-5 to TRBJ1-3; a possible D gene is TRBD1 (5 bases). Germline V gene lookup returns CDR1 MNHEY and CDR2 SVGAGI. This CDR3 has 16 residues. V dropped 2 bases and J dropped 0 bases, with 11 bases sitting between them.

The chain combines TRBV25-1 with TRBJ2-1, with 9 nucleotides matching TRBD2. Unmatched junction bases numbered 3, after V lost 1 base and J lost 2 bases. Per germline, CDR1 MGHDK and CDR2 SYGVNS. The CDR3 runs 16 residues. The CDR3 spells CASSESSGGTYNEQFF. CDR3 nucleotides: TGTGCCAGCAGTGAATCGAGCGGGGGGACCTACAATGAGCAGTTCTTC.

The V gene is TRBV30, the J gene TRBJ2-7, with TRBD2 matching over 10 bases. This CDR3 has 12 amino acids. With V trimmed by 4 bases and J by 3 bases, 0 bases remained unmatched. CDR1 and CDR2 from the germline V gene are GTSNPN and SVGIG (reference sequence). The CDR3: CAWTSGGYEQYF. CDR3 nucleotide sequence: TGTGCCTGGACTAGCGGGGGCTACGAGCAGTACTTC.

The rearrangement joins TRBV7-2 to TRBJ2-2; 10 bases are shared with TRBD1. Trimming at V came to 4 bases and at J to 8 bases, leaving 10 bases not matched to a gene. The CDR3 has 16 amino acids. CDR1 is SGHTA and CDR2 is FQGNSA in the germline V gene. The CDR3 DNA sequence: TGTGCCAGCAGCTCCGGGACAGGGGATATGGGGGGGGAGCTGTTTTTT. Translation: CASSSGTGDMGGELFF.

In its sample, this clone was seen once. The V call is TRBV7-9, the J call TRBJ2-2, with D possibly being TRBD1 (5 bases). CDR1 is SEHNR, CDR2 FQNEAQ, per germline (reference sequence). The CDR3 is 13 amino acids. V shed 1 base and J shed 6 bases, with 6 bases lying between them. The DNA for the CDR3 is TGTGCCAGCAGCTTAGTGGGGCCCGGGGAGCTGTTTTTT. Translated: CASSLVGPGELFF.

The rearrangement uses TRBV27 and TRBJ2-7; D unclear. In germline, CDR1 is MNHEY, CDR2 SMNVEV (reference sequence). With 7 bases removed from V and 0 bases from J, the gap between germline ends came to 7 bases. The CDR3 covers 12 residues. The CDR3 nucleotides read TGTGCCAGCATTCTCCACTCCTACGAGCAGTACTTC. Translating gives CASILHSYEQYF.

The DNA for the CDR3 is TGCGCCAGCAGCCAAGTGGTGACAGGGTATATGGACACTGAAGCTTTCTTT. Its protein is CASSQVVTGYMDTEAFF. V is TRBV4-1 and J is TRBJ1-1; 7 nucleotides line up with TRBD1. Unmatched junction bases numbered 11, after V lost 1 base and J lost 3 bases. CDR1 is MGHRA and CDR2 is YSYEKL in the germline V gene. The CDR3 contains 17 residues.

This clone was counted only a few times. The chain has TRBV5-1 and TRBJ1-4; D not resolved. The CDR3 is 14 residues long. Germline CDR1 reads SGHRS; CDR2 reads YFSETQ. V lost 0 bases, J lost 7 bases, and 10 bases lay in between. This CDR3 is CASSLETRSEKLFF. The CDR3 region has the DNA TGCGCCAGCAGCTTGGAAACACGGAGTGAAAAACTGTTTTTT.

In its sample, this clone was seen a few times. CDR3 residues: CASSFGQYNEKLFF. The DNA of the CDR3 is TGTGCCAGCAGCTTCGGACAGTATAATGAAAAACTGTTTTTT. This chain connects TRBV7-8 to TRBJ1-4, with a tentative D call TRBD1 (6 bases). Deletions cut 3 bases from V and 4 bases from J, with 9 bases between. CDR3 size: 14 residues. CDR1 and CDR2 from the germline V gene are SGHVS and FQNEAQ.

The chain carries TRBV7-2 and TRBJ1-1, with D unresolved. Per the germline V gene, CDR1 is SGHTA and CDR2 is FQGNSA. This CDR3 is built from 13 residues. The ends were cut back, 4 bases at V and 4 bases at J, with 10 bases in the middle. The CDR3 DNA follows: TGTGCCAGCAGCTCCCTAGTAGCCACTGAAGCTTTCTTT. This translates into CASSSLVATEAFF.

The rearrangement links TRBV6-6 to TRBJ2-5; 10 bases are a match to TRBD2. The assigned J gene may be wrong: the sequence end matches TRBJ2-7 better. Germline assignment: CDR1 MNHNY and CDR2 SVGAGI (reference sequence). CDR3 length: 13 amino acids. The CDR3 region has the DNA TGTGCCAGCCAGCGGGAGGGGTCCTACGAGCAGTACTTC. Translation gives CASQREGSYEQYF.

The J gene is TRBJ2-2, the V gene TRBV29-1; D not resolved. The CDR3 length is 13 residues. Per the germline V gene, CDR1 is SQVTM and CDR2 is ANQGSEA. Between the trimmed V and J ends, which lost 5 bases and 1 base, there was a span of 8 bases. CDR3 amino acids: CSVNKGNTGELFF. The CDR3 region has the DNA TGCAGCGTTAATAAGGGGAACACCGGGGAGCTGTTTTTT.

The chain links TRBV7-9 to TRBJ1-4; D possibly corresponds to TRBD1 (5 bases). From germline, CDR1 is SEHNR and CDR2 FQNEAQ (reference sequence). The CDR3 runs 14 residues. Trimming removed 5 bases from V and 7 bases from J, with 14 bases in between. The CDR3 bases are TGTGCCAGCAGCCTGCAGGGTCGGCGTGAAAAACTGTTTTTT. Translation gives CASSLQGRREKLFF.